Listed here are 10 T cell receptor beta chains from one sample, sequenced in a study of blood T cells in healthy people across ages. Sample-barcoded 5' priming and a J-beta primer mix drove a second PCR of roughly 6 to 12 cycles. TCRdb re-derived calls from the 5' RACE reads in MiXCR, one entry per CDR3 protein. Here the sample spans hundreds of thousands of distinct CDR3 sequences, around half being singletons. Material: blood. These receptors all come from a woman aged 55 to 70 in good health.

The chain links TRBV20-1 to TRBJ1-1; tentatively, D is TRBD1 (6 bases). V lost 3 bases and J 5 bases, leaving 16 bases between the germline ends. Germline assignment: CDR1 DFQATT and CDR2 SNEGSKA (reference sequence). This CDR3 comprises 14 residues. The CDR3 bases are TGCAGTGCTAGGAGGGGGGCGGGGGAGACTGAAGCTTTCTTT. This translates into CSARRGAGETEAFF.

This clonotype was counted between two and nine times. The chain links TRBV9 to TRBJ2-7, with TRBD2 matching 14 bases. Trimming at V came to 1 base and at J to 4 bases, leaving 10 bases not matched to a gene. The CDR3 extends over 18 amino acids. Germline CDR1 SGDLS, CDR2 YYNGEE. CDR3 in DNA: TGTGCCAGCAGCGTATCAGGGACTAGCGGGAGTCCGGGGTACGAGCAGTACTTC. Its translation: CASSVSGTSGSPGYEQYF.

The rearrangement links TRBV7-2 to TRBJ2-7; 7 positions match TRBD2. V lost 3 bases to trimming and J lost 7 bases; unmatched junction nucleotides: 6. Germline V CDR1 and CDR2: SGHTA, FQGNSA. The length of the CDR3 is 13 residues. The CDR3 coding sequence is TGTGCCAGCAGCTTCCAGACTAGCTATGAGCAGTACTTC. Protein sequence: CASSFQTSYEQYF.

This clonotype was counted between two and nine times. This may arise from a read error, as a much more abundant clone is one base away. V usage is TRBV7-3 and J usage is TRBJ2-3, with TRBD1 as a possible D gene (6 bases). With 5 bases removed from V and 2 bases from J, the gap between germline ends came to 11 bases. The CDR3 runs to 14 residues. Germline V gene sequence: CDR1 SGHTA, CDR2 FQGTGA. This CDR3 reads CASSVQGPTDTQYF. In DNA, the CDR3 is TGTGCCAGCAGCGTACAGGGCCCCACAGATACGCAGTATTTT.

This clonotype turned up a few times. The V call is TRBV6-2 or TRBV6-3, the J call TRBJ2-7; 7 bases map to TRBD1. This CDR3 comprises 15 residues. The germline CDR1 and CDR2 sequences are MNHEY and SVGEGT. Trimming took 8 bases from V and 0 from J; bases not matched to a gene: 10. The CDR3 is CASWSGTVASYEQYF. The CDR3 DNA is TGTGCCAGCTGGTCGGGGACAGTCGCCTCCTACGAGCAGTACTTC.

The chain has TRBV7-2 and TRBJ2-5; D is tentatively TRBD1 or TRBD2 (5 bases each). CDR3 length: 16 amino acids. CDR1 SGHTA and CDR2 FQGNSA come from the germline V gene. V lost 4 bases, J lost 11 bases, and 26 bases lay in between. The chain's CDR3 is CASSWPPTGRPRQQYF. The CDR3 nucleotides read TGTGCCAGCAGCTGGCCCCCGACGGGGCGGCCCCGGCAGCAGTACTTC.

This chain joins TRBV10-3 and TRBJ2-5, with D tentatively TRBD1 (5 bases). This CDR3 is 12 amino acids long. CDR1 and CDR2 from the germline V gene are ENHRY and SYGVKD. The V and J ends lost 6 bases and 1 base respectively, with 6 bases between them. The CDR3, as DNA: TGTGCCATCAGAGGGGCCCAAGAGACCCAGTACTTC. This gives the protein CAIRGAQETQYF.

This chain uses TRBV12-5 with TRBJ2-1; tentatively, D is TRBD1 (6 bases). The CDR3 spans 16 residues. Between the trimmed V and J ends, which lost 0 bases and 1 base, there was a span of 10 bases. Germline loops: CDR1 LGHNT, CDR2 FRNRAP. CDR3 region: CASGLVMGASYNEQFF. In DNA form, the CDR3 reads TGTGCTAGTGGTTTGGTAATGGGGGCTTCCTACAATGAGCAGTTCTTC.

The chain couples TRBV4-1 to TRBJ1-2; tentative D call: TRBD1 (6 bases). Germline V gene lookup returns CDR1 MGHRA and CDR2 YSYEKL. Trimming took off 1 base at V and 6 bases at J, with 21 bases between the two ends. The CDR3 sequence is 17 residues long. The CDR3 sequence: CASSQGSGRGIMDGYTF. DNA for the CDR3: TGCGCCAGCAGCCAAGGAAGTGGCAGGGGTATTATGGATGGCTACACCTTC.

The CDR3 loop is CASSSNTVNEQYF. The CDR3 bases are TGTGCCAGCAGTTCCAATACAGTAAATGAGCAGTACTTC. The rearrangement links TRBV2 to TRBJ2-5; no reliable D call. Germline V lookup: CDR1 SNHLY, CDR2 FYNNEI. This CDR3 has 13 amino acids. Trimming removed 5 bases from V and 11 bases from J, with 18 bases in between.